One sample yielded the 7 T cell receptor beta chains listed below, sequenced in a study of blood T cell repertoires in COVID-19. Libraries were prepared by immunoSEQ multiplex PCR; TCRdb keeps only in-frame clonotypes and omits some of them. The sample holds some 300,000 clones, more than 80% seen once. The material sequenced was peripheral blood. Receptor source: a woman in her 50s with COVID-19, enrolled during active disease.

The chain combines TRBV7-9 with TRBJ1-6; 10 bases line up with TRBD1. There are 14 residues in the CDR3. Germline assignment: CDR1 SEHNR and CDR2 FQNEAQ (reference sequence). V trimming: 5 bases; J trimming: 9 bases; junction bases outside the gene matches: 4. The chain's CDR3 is CASSHGQGVSPLHF. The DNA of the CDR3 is TGTGCCAGCAGCCACGGACAGGGGGTTTCACCCCTCCACTTT.

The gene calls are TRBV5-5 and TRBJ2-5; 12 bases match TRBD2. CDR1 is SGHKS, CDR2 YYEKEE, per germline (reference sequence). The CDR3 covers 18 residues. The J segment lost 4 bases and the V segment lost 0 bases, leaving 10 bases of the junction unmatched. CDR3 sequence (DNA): TGTGCCAGCAGCTTGGGGACTAGCGGGATCCCCCGGGTAGAGACCCAGTACTTC. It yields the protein CASSLGTSGIPRVETQYF.

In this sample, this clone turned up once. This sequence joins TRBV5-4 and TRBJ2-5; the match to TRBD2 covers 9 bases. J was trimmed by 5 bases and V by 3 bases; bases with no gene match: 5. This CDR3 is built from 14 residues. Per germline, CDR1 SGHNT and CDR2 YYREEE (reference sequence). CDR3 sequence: CASSSLAGVETQYF. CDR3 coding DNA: TGTGCCAGCAGCTCCTTAGCGGGAGTGGAGACCCAGTACTTC.

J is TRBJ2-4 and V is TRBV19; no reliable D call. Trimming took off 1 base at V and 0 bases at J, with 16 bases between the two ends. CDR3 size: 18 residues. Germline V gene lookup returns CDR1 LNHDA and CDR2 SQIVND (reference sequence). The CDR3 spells CASSIVPTIRVAKNIQYF. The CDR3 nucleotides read TGTGCCAGTAGTATAGTCCCAACTATCCGGGTAGCCAAAAACATTCAGTACTTC.

For the CDR3, the DNA is TGTGCCAGCAGCGTAGACTTTTACACAGATACGCAGTATTTT. Protein: CASSVDFYTDTQYF. The V call is TRBV9, the J call TRBJ2-3, with no clear D. This CDR3 spans 14 amino acids. V lost 0 bases and J lost 2, with 7 bases in between. Germline CDR1 reads SGDLS; CDR2 reads YYNGEE. Drawing the rest from reference TRBV9 and TRBJ2-3, the complete variable domain is DSGVTQTPKHLITATGQRVTLRCSPRSGDLSVYWYQQSLDQGLQFLIQYYNGEERAKGNILERFSAQQFPDLHSELNLSSLELGDSALYFCASSVDFYTDTQYFGPGTRLTVL.

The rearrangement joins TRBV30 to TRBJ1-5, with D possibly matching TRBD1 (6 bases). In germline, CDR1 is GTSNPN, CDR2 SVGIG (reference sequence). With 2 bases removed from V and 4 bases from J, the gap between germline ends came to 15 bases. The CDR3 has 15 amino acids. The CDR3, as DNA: TGTGCCTGGAGTTTCGGGGGGGCGGGTAATCAGCCCCAGCATTTT. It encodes CAWSFGGAGNQPQHF. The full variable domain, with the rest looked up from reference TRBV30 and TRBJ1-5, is SQTIHQWPATLVQPVGSPLSLECTVEGTSNPNLYWYRQAAGRGLQLLFYSVGIGQISSEVPQNLSASRPQDRQFILSSKKLLLSDSGFYLCAWSFGGAGNQPQHFGDGTRLSIL.

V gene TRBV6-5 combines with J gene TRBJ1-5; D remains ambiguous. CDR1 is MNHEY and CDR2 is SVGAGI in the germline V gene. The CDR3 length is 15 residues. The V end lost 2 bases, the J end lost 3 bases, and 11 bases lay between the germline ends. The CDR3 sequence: CASSYTSGTNQPQHF. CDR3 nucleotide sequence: TGTGCCAGCAGTTACACAAGCGGAACCAATCAGCCCCAGCATTTT.